This TCR beta chain derives from a study of molecular identifiers for immune sequencing clone quantification. Previously described methods and listed TCR primers were employed for the bulk TCR libraries. TCRdb called the PCR reads again in MiXCR, with one record for every CDR3 protein. Of around 20,000 distinct CDR3 sequences in the sample, roughly 17% were seen once. The CDR3 totals 14 residues. V gave up 3 bases and J gave up 5 bases; unmatched junction bases: 2. Germline assignment: CDR1 PRHDT and CDR2 FYEKMQ (reference sequence). This clonotype was counted many times. The chain recombines TRBV13 with TRBJ2-7; 12 nucleotides align to TRBD2. Sequenced sample: naive CD8+ T cells from blood, with Jurkat cell RNA spiked in. This sample's subset: FACS-sorted CD8+CD4-CCR7+CD45RA+ naive T cells. The source of this sequence is a human donor in good health. Some libraries in this study had Jurkat cell RNA spiked in. For the CDR3, the DNA is TGTGCCAGCAGCTTCCTAGCGGGGGGGAACGAGCAGTACTTC. It specifies CASSFLAGGNEQYF.